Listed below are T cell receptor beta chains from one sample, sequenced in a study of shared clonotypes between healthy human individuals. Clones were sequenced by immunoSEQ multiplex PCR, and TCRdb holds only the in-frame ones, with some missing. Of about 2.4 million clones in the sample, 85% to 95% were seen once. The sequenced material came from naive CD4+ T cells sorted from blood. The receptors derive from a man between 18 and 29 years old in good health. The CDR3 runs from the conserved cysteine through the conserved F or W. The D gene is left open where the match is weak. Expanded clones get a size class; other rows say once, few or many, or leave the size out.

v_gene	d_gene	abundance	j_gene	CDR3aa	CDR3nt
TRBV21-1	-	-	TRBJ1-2	CASSKLRVGDTQNYGYTF	TGTGCCAGCAGCAAATTGAGGGTTGGGGACACCCAGAACTATGGCTACACCTTC
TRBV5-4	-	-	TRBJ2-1	CATWDGGSYNEQFF	TGTGCCACCTGGGACGGCGGGTCCTACAATGAGCAGTTCTTC
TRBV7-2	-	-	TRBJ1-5	CASSFNSNQPQHF	TGTGCCAGCAGCTTTAATAGCAATCAGCCCCAGCATTTT
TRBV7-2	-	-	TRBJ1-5	CASSSEGGRIGNQPQHF	TGTGCCAGCAGCTCCGAGGGGGGGCGGATCGGCAATCAGCCCCAGCATTTT
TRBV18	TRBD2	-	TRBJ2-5	CASSPERGRETQYF	TGTGCCAGCTCACCAGAGCGGGGGCGTGAGACCCAGTACTTC
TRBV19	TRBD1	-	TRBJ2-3	CASSIVTGASTDTQYF	TGTGCCAGTAGTATAGTAACAGGGGCTAGCACAGATACGCAGTATTTT
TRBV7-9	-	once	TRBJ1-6	CASSLGYAGRNSPLHF	TGTGCCAGCAGCTTAGGGTATGCCGGTCGTAATTCACCCCTCCACTTT
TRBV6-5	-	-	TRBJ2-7	CASSYRDGYEQYF	TGTGCCAGCAGTTACCGGGACGGTTACGAGCAGTACTTC
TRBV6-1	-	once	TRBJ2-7	CASSSDRSIYEQYF	TGTGCCAGCAGTTCCGACCGAAGCATATACGAGCAGTACTTC
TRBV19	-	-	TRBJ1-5	CASSIENSNQPQHF	TGTGCCAGTAGTATCGAGAATAGCAATCAGCCCCAGCATTTT
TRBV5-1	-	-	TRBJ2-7	CASSLAGTAAYEQYF	TGCGCCAGCAGCTTGGCCGGGACCGCAGCCTACGAGCAGTACTTC
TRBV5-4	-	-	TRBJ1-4	CASSLGVGTNEKLFF	TGTGCCAGCAGCTTGGGAGTGGGGACTAATGAAAAACTGTTTTTT
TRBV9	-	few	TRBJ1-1	CASSVFEGLNTEAFF	TGTGCCAGCAGCGTATTTGAGGGGCTGAACACTGAAGCTTTCTTT
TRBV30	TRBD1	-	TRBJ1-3	CAWSGTGGSGNTIYF	TGTGCCTGGAGTGGGACAGGGGGCTCTGGAAACACCATATATTTT
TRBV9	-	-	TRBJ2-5	CASSVGDGPQETQYF	TGTGCCAGCAGCGTAGGCGACGGGCCCCAAGAGACCCAGTACTTC
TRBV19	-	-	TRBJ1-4	CASSPVGPVLFF	TGTGCCAGTAGTCCGGTGGGGCCAGTGCTGTTTTTT
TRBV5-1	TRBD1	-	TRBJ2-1	CASSPGQGQYNEQFF	TGCGCCAGCAGCCCGGGACAGGGCCAATACAATGAGCAGTTCTTC
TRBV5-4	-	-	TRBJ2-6	CASTSGANVLTF	TGTGCCAGCACGTCTGGGGCCAACGTCCTGACTTTC
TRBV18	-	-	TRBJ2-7	CASSLQQVYEQYF	TGTGCCAGCTCCCTACAACAGGTCTACGAGCAGTACTTC
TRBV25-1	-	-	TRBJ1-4	CASSMNQREKLFF	TGTGCCAGCAGTATGAACCAACGGGAAAAACTGTTTTTT
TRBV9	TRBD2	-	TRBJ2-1	CASSPRLAGGNEQFF	TGTGCCAGCAGCCCACGACTAGCGGGGGGGAATGAGCAGTTCTTC
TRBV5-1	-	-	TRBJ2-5	CASKPFFGPQETQYF	TGCGCCAGCAAGCCTTTCTTTGGGCCCCAAGAGACCCAGTACTTC
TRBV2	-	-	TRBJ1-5	CASAVGRGGNQPQHF	TGTGCCAGCGCCGTGGGCAGGGGAGGCAATCAGCCCCAGCATTTT
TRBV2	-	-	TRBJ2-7	CASSEEFSYEQYF	TGTGCCAGCAGTGAAGAGTTCTCCTACGAGCAGTACTTC
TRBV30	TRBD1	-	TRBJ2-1	CAWTRSAGGYNEQFF	TGTGCCTGGACTCGATCGGCAGGGGGATACAATGAGCAGTTCTTC
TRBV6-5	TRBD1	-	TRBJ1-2	CASSRTGGDYGYTF	TGTGCCAGCAGCAGGACAGGGGGCGACTATGGCTACACCTTC
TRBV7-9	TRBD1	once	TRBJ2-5	CASGRDRGDQETQYF	TGTGCCAGCGGGCGGGACAGGGGCGATCAAGAGACCCAGTACTTC
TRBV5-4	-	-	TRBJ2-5	CASSGRMRLEQETQYF	TGTGCCAGCAGCGGTAGAATGAGACTAGAACAAGAGACCCAGTACTTC
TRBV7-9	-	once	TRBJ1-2	CASSVPGTFYGYTF	TGTGCCAGCAGCGTCCCCGGGACGTTTTATGGCTACACCTTC
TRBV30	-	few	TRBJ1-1	CAWSVDDRQHTEAFF	TGTGCCTGGAGTGTCGATGACAGGCAACACACTGAAGCTTTCTTT
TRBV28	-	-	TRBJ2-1	CASRGQGSYNEQFF	TGTGCCAGCAGGGGCCAGGGGTCCTACAATGAGCAGTTCTTC
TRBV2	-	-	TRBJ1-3	CAASQIGGPGNTIYF	TGTGCCGCCAGCCAGATCGGGGGCCCGGGAAACACCATATATTTT
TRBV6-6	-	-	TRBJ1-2	CASSVDRNYGYTF	TGTGCCAGCAGTGTCGACAGGAACTATGGCTACACCTTC
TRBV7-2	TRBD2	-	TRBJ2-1	CASSSETSGRGMYNEQFF	TGTGCCAGCAGCTCAGAAACTAGCGGGAGGGGGATGTACAATGAGCAGTTCTTC
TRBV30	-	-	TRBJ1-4	CAWSVLDRQRVEKLFF	TGTGCCTGGAGTGTGCTCGATAGACAGAGAGTAGAAAAACTGTTTTTT
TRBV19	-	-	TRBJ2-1	CASSTRQVSSYNEQFF	TGTGCCAGTAGTACTCGACAGGTGAGCTCCTACAATGAGCAGTTCTTC
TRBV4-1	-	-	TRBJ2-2	CASSLRTGITYTGELFF	TGCGCCAGCAGCCTTAGAACAGGGATCACGTACACCGGGGAGCTGTTTTTT
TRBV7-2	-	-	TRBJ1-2	CASSLGPGGNYGYTF	TGTGCCAGCAGCTTAGGTCCGGGTGGGAACTATGGCTACACCTTC
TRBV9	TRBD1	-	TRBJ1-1	CASSVGQGVTEAFF	TGTGCCAGCAGCGTAGGTCAGGGGGTTACTGAAGCTTTCTTT
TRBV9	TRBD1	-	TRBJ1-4	CASSAGQGKVRKLFF	TGTGCCAGCAGCGCCGGACAGGGGAAGGTGCGAAAACTGTTTTTT
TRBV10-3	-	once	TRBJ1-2	CAITELNGGNYGYTF	TGTGCCATCACCGAGTTAAACGGGGGGAACTATGGCTACACCTTC
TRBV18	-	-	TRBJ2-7	CASSPETLEQYF	TGTGCCAGCTCACCGGAGACTTTGGAGCAGTACTTC
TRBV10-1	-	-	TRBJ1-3	CASIGKRSTVAGNTIYF	TGCGCCAGCATCGGAAAAAGGTCAACAGTCGCTGGAAACACCATATATTTT
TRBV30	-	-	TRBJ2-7	CAWSVRGGSYEQYF	TGTGCCTGGAGTGTACGGGGCGGCTCCTACGAGCAGTACTTC
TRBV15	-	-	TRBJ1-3	CATSRANDRTFGNTIYF	TGTGCCACCAGCAGAGCGAACGACAGGACCTTCGGAAACACCATATATTTT
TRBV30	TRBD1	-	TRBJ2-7	CAWSPIGTVGERF	TGTGCCTGGAGTCCGATTGGGACAGTCGGGGAACGCTTC
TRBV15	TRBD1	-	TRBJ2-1	CATSRGTGVVNEQFF	TGTGCCACCAGCAGAGGGACAGGGGTCGTCAATGAGCAGTTCTTC
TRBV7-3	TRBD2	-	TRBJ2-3	CASSLSSSGGADTQYF	TGTGCCAGCAGCTTATCTTCTAGCGGGGGGGCAGATACGCAGTATTTT
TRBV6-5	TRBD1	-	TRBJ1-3	CASSFDRGRNTIYF	TGTGCCAGCAGCTTCGACAGGGGGCGAAACACCATATATTTT
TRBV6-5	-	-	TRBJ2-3	CASKRKRTDTQYF	TGTGCCAGCAAGCGGAAACGGACAGATACGCAGTATTTT
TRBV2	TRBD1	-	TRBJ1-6	CASSERGTGGNSPLHF	TGTGCCAGCAGTGAAAGAGGGACAGGGGGTAATTCACCCCTCCACTTT
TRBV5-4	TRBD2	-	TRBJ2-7	CASSSSGLATYEQYF	TGTGCCAGCAGCTCCTCGGGACTAGCGACGTACGAGCAGTACTTC
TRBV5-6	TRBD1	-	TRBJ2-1	CASSFGQGGSEQFF	TGTGCCAGCAGCTTCGGACAGGGAGGATCTGAGCAGTTCTTC
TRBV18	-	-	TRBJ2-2	CASSPSALANTGELFF	TGTGCCAGCTCACCCTCGGCCCTCGCGAACACCGGGGAGCTGTTTTTT
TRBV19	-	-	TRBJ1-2	CASSTPKGGYTF	TGTGCCAGTAGTACCCCGAAAGGAGGCTACACCTTC
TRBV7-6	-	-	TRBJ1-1	CASSLVGGANTEAFF	TGTGCCAGCAGCTTAGTGGGTGGGGCGAACACTGAAGCTTTCTTT
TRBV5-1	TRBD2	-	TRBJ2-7	CASSPVGGGAHEQYF	TGCGCCAGCAGCCCCGTTGGCGGGGGGGCCCACGAGCAGTACTTC